The present TCR beta chain was sequenced within a study of cytomegalovirus exposure and HLA in healthy donors. Libraries were prepared by immunoSEQ multiplex PCR; TCRdb keeps only in-frame clonotypes and omits some of them. This sample yields roughly 280,000 clones, of which about 86% are seen a single time; 0.9% to 1.1% belongs to the top ten. With regard to this clone: Its antigen is as yet unknown.

The study, taken as a whole, reports: Confirmation in vitro established that a few CMV-associated chains were specific for CMV antigens. Researchers counted roughly 150 TCR beta chains as cytomegalovirus-associated.

The length of the CDR3 is 13 residues. V lost 6 bases, J lost 3 bases, and 9 bases lay in between. In germline, CDR1 is SNHLY, CDR2 FYNNEI. This sequence originates from a woman younger than 30 in good health and CMV-seronegative. The rearrangement uses TRBV2 and TRBJ1-3; TRBD1 is a possible D gene (5 bases). The sample comprised PBMCs. This CDR3 is CASRMTVGNTIYF. The CDR3 region has the DNA TGTGCCAGCAGGATGACAGTTGGAAACACCATATATTTT.